A selection of T cell receptor beta chains follows, all from one sample in a study of T cells after yellow fever vaccination. A single record per CDR3 protein comes from TCRdb applying MiXCR to the 5' RACE reads. The sample lists under 200,000 distinct CDR3 sequences, almost 7% occurring once. The sequenced sample was CD4+ T cells sorted from PBMCs, obtained 4 to 6 days after the first yellow fever vaccination. These receptor sequences come from a man between 18 and 29 years old who received the YFV17D yellow fever vaccine. The CDR3 runs from the conserved cysteine through the conserved F or W. The D gene is left open where the match is weak. Where a row states a size, it is once, few, many or the class of an expanded clone; other rows omit it.

D	J	V	size	CDR3	DNA
.	TRBJ1-4	TRBV30	many	CAWSPGSGTRLEKLFF	TGTGCCTGGAGTCCCGGTTCCGGGACCCGTTTAGAAAAACTGTTTTTT
.	TRBJ2-5	TRBV7-9	many	CASSFSRGVQETQYF	TGTGCCAGCAGCTTCTCGAGGGGGGTCCAAGAGACCCAGTACTTC
TRBD2	TRBJ2-3	TRBV7-2	many	CASSLGSGGTQYF	TGTGCCAGCAGCTTAGGGAGCGGGGGAACGCAGTATTTT
.	TRBJ1-1	TRBV5-6	.	CASSSTFRSTEAFF	TGTGCCAGCAGCTCGACTTTTAGGAGCACTGAAGCTTTCTTT
.	TRBJ1-6	TRBV7-9	many	CASSLESNSPLHF	TGTGCCAGCAGCTTGGAATCGAATTCACCCCTCCACTTT
TRBD2	TRBJ2-7	TRBV20-1	few	CSVPWGRVTHEQYF	TGCAGTGTTCCCTGGGGGAGGGTGACCCACGAGCAGTACTTC
.	TRBJ1-6	TRBV15	few	CATSRDSGNSYNSPLHF	TGTGCCACCAGCAGAGATTCAGGGAACTCCTATAATTCACCCCTCCACTTT
.	TRBJ2-6	TRBV7-3	few	CASSPVGNSGANVLTF	TGTGCCAGCAGTCCCGTGGGGAACTCTGGGGCCAACGTCCTGACTTTC
.	TRBJ1-3	TRBV10-3	.	CATTDYPPNSGNTIYF	TGTGCCACGACCGATTACCCGCCGAACTCTGGAAACACCATATATTTT
.	TRBJ2-3	TRBV7-2	many	CASSLGHFSTDTQYF	TGTGCCAGCAGCTTAGGCCACTTCAGCACAGATACGCAGTATTTT
TRBD1	TRBJ1-2	TRBV4-3	many	CASSQDWTGPSYTF	TGCGCCAGCAGCCAAGACTGGACAGGGCCGAGCTACACCTTC
TRBD2	TRBJ2-3	TRBV7-9	many	CASRPGLAGADTQYF	TGTGCCAGCAGGCCGGGACTAGCTGGCGCAGATACGCAGTATTTT
TRBD1	TRBJ1-5	TRBV4-1	few	CASSQGLRGQSNQPQHF	TGCGCCAGCAGCCAAGGGTTGCGGGGACAGAGCAATCAGCCCCAGCATTTT
.	TRBJ1-4	TRBV7-2	many	CASSPGGGRATNEKLFF	TGTGCCAGCAGCCCCGGCGGAGGGCGTGCAACTAATGAAAAACTGTTTTTT
.	TRBJ1-3	TRBV12-3/TRBV12-4	.	CASSLGGARNTIYF	TGTGCCAGCAGTTTAGGAGGGGCCCGAAACACCATATATTTT
.	TRBJ2-7	TRBV20-1	many	CSATAPEGAYEQYF	TGCAGTGCCACAGCTCCCGAGGGGGCCTACGAGCAGTACTTC
.	TRBJ2-1	TRBV20-1	.	CSALAGGNEQFF	TGCAGTGCCCTGGCTGGGGGCAATGAGCAGTTCTTC
.	TRBJ2-3	TRBV7-2	many	CASRERPGPTQYF	TGTGCCAGCAGGGAAAGACCAGGGCCTACGCAGTATTTT
.	TRBJ2-5	TRBV7-2	few	CASSVGLRETQYF	TGTGCCAGCAGCGTCGGACTACGAGAGACCCAGTACTTC
TRBD1	TRBJ1-2	TRBV20-1	.	CSARDSSNYGYTF	TGCAGTGCTCGGGACAGTTCTAACTATGGCTACACCTTC
TRBD2	TRBJ2-5	TRBV7-2	many	CASSLSLAGAETQYF	TGTGCCAGCAGCTTAAGTCTAGCGGGGGCTGAGACCCAGTACTTC
TRBD1	TRBJ1-2	TRBV28	.	CASSLGDRPYYGYTF	TGTGCCAGCAGTTTAGGGGACAGACCGTACTATGGCTACACCTTC
.	TRBJ2-3	TRBV7-3	.	CASSLTRVSGSTDTQYF	TGTGCCAGCAGCTTAACTAGAGTGTCAGGAAGCACAGATACGCAGTATTTT
TRBD1	TRBJ2-3	TRBV24-1	few	CATSETGRADTQYF	TGTGCCACCAGTGAGACAGGGAGAGCAGATACGCAGTATTTT
TRBD1	TRBJ1-2	TRBV29-1	.	CSVDGQAGQGYGYTF	TGCAGCGTTGATGGCCAAGCGGGACAGGGCTATGGCTACACCTTC
.	TRBJ1-2	TRBV5-1	many	CASSMISTF	TGCGCCAGCAGCATGATCAGCACCTTC
TRBD1	TRBJ1-3	TRBV18	.	CASSPRGTGVGNTIYF	TGTGCCAGCTCACCACGCGGGACAGGGGTCGGAAACACCATATATTTT
.	TRBJ2-3	TRBV12-3/TRBV12-4	few	CASSFPATDTQYF	TGTGCCAGCAGTTTCCCAGCCACAGATACGCAGTATTTT